Listed below are T cell receptor beta chains from one sample, sequenced in a study of blood T cell repertoires in COVID-19. Clones were read by immunoSEQ multiplex PCR, and TCRdb kept only the in-frame ones, dropping some. The data show more than 250,000 clones, with roughly 88% seen just once and 1.6% held by the top ten. Source material: peripheral blood. The receptors come from a woman in her fifties or sixties with acute or convalescent COVID-19. CDR3s include the opening cysteine and the closing phenylalanine or tryptophan.

j_call	v_call	cdr3_aa
TRBJ1-3	TRBV30	CAWRQGAGNTIYF
TRBJ1-4	TRBV5-1	CASSLRPGNEKLFF
TRBJ2-7	TRBV9	CASSVGTSGRSSYEQYF
TRBJ1-5	TRBV3-1/TRBV3-2	CASSQTWTGAWEQPQHF
TRBJ2-7	TRBV5-4	CASSARVGSGRGHEQYF
TRBJ2-7	TRBV7-3	CASSLYGSMGEQYF
TRBJ1-2	TRBV6-1	CASSEVQGSYGYTF
TRBJ1-1	TRBV5-4	CASSLTGGAGAFF
TRBJ1-2	TRBV4-1	CASSPGQGGYGYTF
TRBJ2-7	TRBV5-4	CASRLTSGTTLPYEQYF
TRBJ2-3	TRBV4-2	CASSQAIAGVIHTQYF
TRBJ2-5	TRBV30	CAWSEPGQGARGQYF
TRBJ2-2	TRBV11-3	CASSLRSGRSTGELFF
TRBJ1-5	TRBV19	CASSIAAGPGQPQHF
TRBJ2-1	TRBV11-2	CASRGGAYNEQFF
TRBJ2-5	TRBV24-1	CATSDRGGETQYF
TRBJ2-2	TRBV19	CASSHAGAWDTGELFF
TRBJ1-5	TRBV7-2	CASSLFYSNQPQHF
TRBJ1-1	TRBV7-9	CASTWGGRTEAFF
TRBJ2-7	TRBV29-1	CSVYGQGTYEQYF
TRBJ1-1	TRBV5-6	CASSFLYRVEDTEAFF
TRBJ2-1	TRBV25-1	CASSEITSGKNEQFF
TRBJ2-5	TRBV19	CASSIGSGSETQYF
TRBJ2-2	TRBV28	CASSTHGGGSGELFF
TRBJ2-7	TRBV12-5	CASGLVMASGRPGGYEQYF
TRBJ2-2	TRBV10-3	CAISEDRGNTGELFF
TRBJ1-1	TRBV24-1	CATSQTPGSEVFF
TRBJ2-3	TRBV9	CASSVGGTSGITDTQYF
TRBJ2-7	TRBV4-3	CASSQVRDSAYEQYF
TRBJ1-1	TRBV16	CASSQSGGSNTEAFF
TRBJ2-1	TRBV19	CATGGGRNNEQFF